This entry concerns a single T cell receptor (beta chain). This clonotype turned up a few times. The antigen it binds to is not known. Qualities for individual bases were not recorded, and no much larger clone is one base off. According to the study, the label for this sample's time point signals: patch test 1, 2 weeks after DPC sensitization. What this sample's treatment or condition label stands for: therapeutic diphenylcyclopropenone sensitization with weekly scalp DPC. At each patch-test visit, blood was drawn before the patch test was applied. To be eligible, patients had to be aged 18 to 70, diagnosed with alopecia and judged suitable for DPC therapy, while pregnant patients were excluded. Total RNA was extracted from unfractionated whole blood that had been collected in Tempus Blood RNA tubes. The data belong to a study of human T cells and chemical hapten exposure (dated by TCRdb to 2020 to 2022). In terms of the full investigation: For sensitization, 2% DPC in acetone was applied to a 2 cm by 2 cm area of upper inner arm skin. Patch testing on the upper back used Finn chambers containing 0.01% DPC, with scoring done after 6 days according to International Contact Dermatitis Research Group standards. Approximately 28 alopecia patients gave blood for TCR sequencing at one to four time points (pre-sensitization, 2, 6 and 24 weeks). Libraries were pooled for sequencing, and variation in per-sample TCR yields was attributed mainly to small differences in library volumes within the pool. Blood samples were taken from patients before sensitization (week 0) and at 2, 6 and about 24 weeks after DPC sensitization. Throughout the study period of 20 to 30 weeks, patients also received therapeutic DPC doses to the scalp every week. Alopecia areata with under or over 50% scalp involvement, alopecia totalis and alopecia universalis were represented in the patient cohort, which was mostly female. Peripheral blood TCR repertoire changes were tracked in vivo in alopecia patients during primary and secondary sensitization to the hapten diphenylcyclopropenone (DPC).

Trimming leaves V shorter by 3 bases and J shorter by 5 bases, with the junction holding 4 bases beyond the gene matches. CDR1 SGHTA and CDR2 FQGNSA are derived from the germline V gene. There are 15 amino acids in the CDR3, from cysteine to phenylalanine inclusive. The read is trimmed to its CDR3 DNA, 45 bases read in frame from base 1. Results the study describes overall, beyond this receptor: Expanded TCRs formed significantly more large CDR3 similarity clusters than pre-sensitization or healthy control sets, consistent with antigen-driven responses. After repeated subsampling, the strength of the expansion versus patch-test correlation and the threshold at which it became significant changed. All patients had alopecia, a presumed autoimmune disease, so their immune response might differ from that of healthy individuals. The number of TCRs above 1 in 1000 frequency did not change with DPC sensitization; there was no evidence of global repertoire structure alterations. Patch test score was positively correlated with the number of PT1 expanded TCRs, with significance at thresholds 8, 16 and 32 but not at 4.

The library was generated by RACE. Instrument used: NextSeq 500. During library preparation, unique molecular identifiers were attached to individual cDNA molecules so that TCRs could be counted in a quantitative, reproducible way. For every blood RNA sample, sequencing covered both the TCR alpha and TCR beta chains. From the authors' description of their analysis: The median number of TCRs per sample was approximately 96,000, ranging from 23,224 to 690,600. V, J and CDR3 annotation of the TCR reads was performed with the Decombinator software suite. To make PS versus PT1 abundance plots, every sample was subsampled to the same number of TCRs (28,000). TCRs were defined as expanded if absent before sensitization and observed at least eight times at the 2-week time point. TCRdb ran its own pipeline on the public reads, namely fastp trimming at Q25 and MiXCR clone calling, and kept in-frame beta chains. CDR3 protein duplicates are merged, each entry listing the most common genes and DNA. In this record, the V and J calls reflect TCRdb's handling and not the investigators' own analysis. The sample table records tens of thousands of distinct CDR3 sequences; approximately 8% of these occur just once. The ten largest account for roughly 1.4% of the sample.

This TCR derives from a woman aged 30 to 39 with alopecia areata. Some clones in this sample may be carry-over from other donors' samples. The chain uses TRBV7-2 and TRBJ1-4; 9 central bases correspond to TRBD1. The source material was whole blood, sampled in connection with sensitization to the hapten diphenylcyclopropenone (DPC). The CDR3 loop reads CASSFGQGINEKLFF. The DNA sequence is given as TGTGCCAGCAGCTTCGGACAGGGGATCAATGAAAAACTGTTTTTT.